Below are 17 T cell receptor beta chains sequenced from a single sample in a study of cytomegalovirus exposure and HLA in healthy donors. It was with 60 Vbeta and 13 Jbeta primers that the PCR ran. The data were produced by immunoSEQ multiplex PCR, yet TCRdb's version contains in-frame clones alone and is incomplete. The table records almost 200,000 clones, roughly 85% of them present only once. The sequenced sample consisted of PBMCs. The receptors were gathered from a woman aged 45-65 years in good health and CMV-seronegative.

The chain combines TRBV27 with TRBJ2-5; D ambiguous. Germline-derived CDR1 and CDR2 are MNHEY and SMNVEV (reference sequence). V lost 0 bases, J lost 3 bases, and 14 bases lay in between. This CDR3 spans 16 amino acids. The CDR3 nucleotides are TGTGCCAGCAGTTTATCCCTCAGCGCAAGAAAAGAGACCCAGTACTTC. Translation: CASSLSLSARKETQYF.

This clone has only one observation. The chain uses TRBV23-1 and TRBJ2-7; 7 positions agree with TRBD1. TRBV23-1 is designated an ORF whose function remains uncertain. The CDR3 has 15 residues. The ends lost 0 bases at V and 2 bases at J; junction bases unmatched: 4. The CDR3 nucleotides are TGCGCCAGCAGTCAATCAGGGGGCGACGCCTACGAGCAGTACTTC. Translated: CASSQSGGDAYEQYF.

This clone was detected only once. V gene TRBV28 combines with J gene TRBJ1-1; 9 positions agree with TRBD1. Unmatched junction bases numbered 8, after V lost 2 bases and J lost 4 bases. Germline V gives CDR1 MDHEN, CDR2 SYDVKM. The CDR3 length is 16 residues. The CDR3 coding sequence is TGTGCCAGCAGTTTAGGAGGGACAGGGAGGAGCACTGAAGCTTTCTTT. It is translated as CASSLGGTGRSTEAFF.

V is TRBV7-2 and J is TRBJ2-1, with a possible D match to TRBD2 (5 bases). The CDR3 has 14 residues. Between the trimmed V and J ends, which lost 2 bases and 7 bases, there was a span of 12 bases. Per germline, CDR1 SGHTA and CDR2 FQGNSA. The CDR3 loop reads CASSLFGPGNEQFF. Here the CDR3 DNA reads TGTGCCAGCAGCTTATTCGGGCCGGGGAATGAGCAGTTCTTC. Full variable domain (missing parts from reference TRBV7-2 and TRBJ2-1): GAGVSQSPSNKVTEKGKDVELRCDPISGHTALYWYRQSLGQGLEFLIYFQGNSAPDKSGLPSDRFSAERTGGSVSTLTIQRTQQEDSAVYLCASSLFGPGNEQFFGPGTRLTVL.

The V call is TRBV28, the J call TRBJ2-7; 9 bases align to TRBD1. The germline CDR1 and CDR2 sequences are MDHEN and SYDVKM. V lost 2 bases and J lost 5; bases outside the gene matches: 13. The CDR3 is made up of 17 amino acids. The CDR3 DNA follows: TGTGCCAGCAGTTTAACGGGACAGGGCCTCGGGATAGACGAGCAGTACTTC. Protein: CASSLTGQGLGIDEQYF.

The V gene is TRBV27, the J gene TRBJ2-7; possibly TRBD1 for D (6 bases). The CDR3 totals 13 residues. Per germline, CDR1 MNHEY and CDR2 SMNVEV (reference sequence). Between the trimmed V and J ends, which lost 3 bases and 5 bases, there was a span of 11 bases. The CDR3 region has the DNA TGTGCCAGCAGTTTTCTAGGGGGAGACGAGCAGTACTTC. It is translated as CASSFLGGDEQYF.

The sample holds a few counts of this clone. V usage is TRBV4-2 and J usage is TRBJ1-4, with 8 bases identical to TRBD1. The CDR3 spans 15 residues. Per germline, CDR1 LGHNA and CDR2 YNFKEQ. V gave up 4 bases and J gave up 6 bases; unmatched junction bases: 7. The CDR3 bases are TGTGCCAGCAGCCGCTTGACAGGGGAGGATGAAAAACTGTTTTTT. Translated: CASSRLTGEDEKLFF.

This clone has just a few counts. The rearrangement links TRBV10-2 to TRBJ2-7; TRBD1 aligns across 8 bases. V shed 3 bases and J 5 bases; nucleotides not matched to a gene: 9. The CDR3 is 15 amino acids. Germline V lookup: CDR1 WSHSY, CDR2 SAAADI. The CDR3 sequence is CASSEQGTGRHEQYF. In DNA form, the CDR3 reads TGCGCCAGCAGTGAACAGGGGACAGGCCGGCACGAGCAGTACTTC.

The rearrangement links TRBV5-1 to TRBJ2-1; a weak D match, TRBD1 (5 bases). The ends were cut back, 1 base at V and 8 bases at J, with 22 bases in the middle. The CDR3 consists of 17 residues. Germline V gives CDR1 SGHRS, CDR2 YFSETQ. CDR3: CASSLWSQGPPLDEQFF. Written as DNA, the CDR3 is TGCGCCAGCAGCTTGTGGTCTCAGGGTCCACCGTTGGATGAGCAGTTCTTC.

The chain recombines TRBV28 with TRBJ1-1; 9 bases map to TRBD1. CDR3 size: 14 residues. Losses at the gene ends were 5 bases for V and 1 base for J; bases not matched to a gene: 2. Per germline, CDR1 MDHEN and CDR2 SYDVKM. The DNA of the CDR3 is TGTGCCAGCAGTCTACAGGGGGCGAACACTGAAGCTTTCTTT. This sequence encodes CASSLQGANTEAFF.

The V and J genes are TRBV4-1 and TRBJ1-4, with TRBD1 as a possible D gene (5 bases). Per the germline V gene, CDR1 is MGHRA and CDR2 is YSYEKL. The CDR3 has 18 residues. V was shortened by 0 bases and J by 1 base, with 15 bases between the two germline ends. The CDR3 DNA sequence: TGCGCCAGCAGCCAAGATTCCCCAGGGCGGAGAACTAATGAAAAACTGTTTTTT. Its protein product is CASSQDSPGRRTNEKLFF.

The chain employs TRBV28 and TRBJ2-3; possibly TRBD2 for D (5 bases). Germline V gives CDR1 MDHEN, CDR2 SYDVKM. This CDR3 contains 13 residues. V gave up 5 bases and J gave up 6 bases, with 12 bases separating them. This chain's CDR3 is CASSLTSTDTQYF. In DNA form, the CDR3 reads TGTGCCAGCAGTCTTACTAGTACTGATACGCAGTATTTT. Looking up the rest from reference TRBV28 and TRBJ2-3 gives the full variable domain: DVKVTQSSRYLVKRTGEKVFLECVQDMDHENMFWYRQDPGLGLRLIYFSYDVKMKEKGDIPEGYSVSREKKERFSLILESASTNQTSMYLCASSLTSTDTQYFGPGTRLTVL.

The chain is built from TRBV5-6 and TRBJ2-1; TRBD2 agrees at 8 bases. The germline V gene encodes CDR1 SGHDT and CDR2 YYEEEE. CDR3 size: 15 residues. With 4 bases clipped from V and 3 bases from J, the junction kept 6 bases outside the gene matches. Written as DNA, the CDR3 is TGTGCCAGCAGCCCCCGGACTAGCAGCTACAATGAGCAGTTCTTC. Translating gives CASSPRTSSYNEQFF.

This clone was found once. The chain uses TRBV18 and TRBJ2-3, with 11 bases identical to TRBD2. The CDR3 covers 18 residues. CDR1 KGHSH and CDR2 LQKENI come from the germline V gene. V shed 2 bases and J 0 bases; nucleotides not matched to a gene: 7. DNA for the CDR3: TGTGCCAGCTCACCAACGCTAGCGGGGGGTACTAGCACAGATACGCAGTATTTT. Translating gives CASSPTLAGGTSTDTQYF. Combining the CDR3 with reference TRBV18 and TRBJ2-3 gives the whole variable domain NAGVMQNPRHLVRRRGQEARLRCSPMKGHSHVYWYRQLPEEGLKFMVYLQKENIIDESGMPKERFSAEFPKEGPSILRIQQVVRGDSAAYFCASSPTLAGGTSTDTQYFGPGTRLTVL.

The chain couples TRBV4-3 to TRBJ2-1, with 11 bases matching TRBD2. Germline trimming cut 0 bases from V and 8 bases from J; bases unmatched to any gene: 9. Germline V lookup: CDR1 LGHNA, CDR2 YSLEER. The CDR3 is made up of 17 amino acids. The CDR3 loop is CASSQDHETSGVHEQFF. CDR3 DNA: TGCGCCAGCAGCCAAGATCATGAGACTAGCGGGGTCCATGAGCAGTTCTTC.

This clone was picked up one time. The genes are TRBV30 and TRBJ2-5; 9 bases map to TRBD2. With the DNA end fitting TRBJ2-7 better, the J assignment may be wrong. CDR1 and CDR2 (germline): GTSNPN, SVGIG (reference sequence). This CDR3 contains 14 residues. CDR3 sequence reads: CAWPATSGSYEQYF. CDR3 sequence (DNA): TGTGCCTGGCCTGCGACTAGCGGCTCCTACGAGCAGTACTTC.

This clone was detected only once. The chain links TRBV11-2 to TRBJ1-1; 7 positions agree with TRBD1. The CDR3 loop spans 15 amino acids. V lost 5 bases to trimming and J lost 4 bases; unmatched junction nucleotides: 10. Per germline, CDR1 SGHAT and CDR2 FQNNGV. In DNA form, the CDR3 reads TGTGCCAGCAGCCCCGGGGGACAGAGACTCACTGAAGCTTTCTTT. It encodes CASSPGGQRLTEAFF. The full variable domain, with the rest looked up from reference TRBV11-2 and TRBJ1-1, is EAGVAQSPRYKIIEKRQSVAFWCNPISGHATLYWYQQILGQGPKLLIQFQNNGVVDDSQLPKDRFSAERLKGVDSTLKIQPAKLEDSAVYLCASSPGGQRLTEAFFGQGTRLTVV.